This T cell receptor (beta chain) was sequenced during a study of T cells in Graves' hyperthyroidism and ophthalmopathy. The V end lost 2 bases, the J end lost 4 bases, and 13 bases lay between the germline ends. The CDR3 runs 15 residues. Germline V CDR1 and CDR2: KGHDR, SFDVKD. Patients were aged 18 to 65, had disease duration under 2 months, and had newly diagnosed hyperthyroidism. Uncontrolled infection, other autoimmune disease, pregnancy and lactation each barred patients from inclusion. Study-wide findings and caveats: Most expanded thyroid clonotypes above 0.001 also appeared in blood. Ophthalmopathy was distinguished from stable hyperthyroidism by 13 V-J signatures.

This clonotype showed up many times. Its specificity is unknown. Amplified TCR beta CDR3 regions came from RNA transcripts. A set of HTBI primers served as the primers for a first-round RT-PCR of the TCR CDR3. One entry per CDR3 protein, called by TCRdb with MiXCR from the multiplex PCR reads. Of around 380,000 distinct CDR3 sequences listed, approximately 12% are singletons. Material: blood. This rearrangement joins TRBV24-1 to TRBJ1-1, with D tentatively TRBD1 (6 bases). This receptor was obtained from a man under 40 with Graves' hyperthyroidism that later progressed to Graves' ophthalmopathy. The CDR3 DNA sequence: TGTGCCACCAGTGATTCGGGGGGGCTAATCACTGAAGCTTTCTTT. Its protein product is CATSDSGGLITEAFF.